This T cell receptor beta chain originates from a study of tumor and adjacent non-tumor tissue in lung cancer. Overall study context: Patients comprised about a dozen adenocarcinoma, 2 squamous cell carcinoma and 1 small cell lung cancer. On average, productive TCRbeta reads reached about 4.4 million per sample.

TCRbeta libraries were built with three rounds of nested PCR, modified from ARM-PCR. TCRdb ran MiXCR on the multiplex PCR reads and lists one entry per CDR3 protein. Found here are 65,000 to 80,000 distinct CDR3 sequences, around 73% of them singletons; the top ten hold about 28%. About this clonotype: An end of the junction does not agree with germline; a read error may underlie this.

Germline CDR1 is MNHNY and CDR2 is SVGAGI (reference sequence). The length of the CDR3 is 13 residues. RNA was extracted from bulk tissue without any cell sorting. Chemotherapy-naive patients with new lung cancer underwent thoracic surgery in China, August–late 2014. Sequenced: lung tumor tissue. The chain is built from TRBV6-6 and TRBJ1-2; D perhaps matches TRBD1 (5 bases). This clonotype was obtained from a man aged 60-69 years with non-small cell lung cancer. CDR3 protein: CAISPGGGDGYTF. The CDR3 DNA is TGTGCCATCAGTCCCGGGGGGGGTGACGGCTACACCTTC.